These T cell receptor beta chains were read from a single sample in a study of blood T cell repertoires in COVID-19. Clones were read by immunoSEQ multiplex PCR, and TCRdb kept only the in-frame ones, dropping some. The repertoire includes 110,000 to 150,000 clones, around 87% of them detected once, and roughly 12% sits in the top ten. Sequencing used PBMCs or T cells enriched from blood (not recorded which). Every receptor here comes from a man in his sixties who had recovered from COVID-19. CDR3s include the opening cysteine and the closing phenylalanine or tryptophan. Size is omitted from some rows. Given values are once, few, many or a class for expanded clones.

cdr3_aa: CATAGRDRGNSGNTIYF
v_call: TRBV2
clone_size: NA
j_call: TRBJ1-3

cdr3_aa: CASSSNEQFF
v_call: TRBV28
clone_size: NA
j_call: TRBJ2-1

cdr3_aa: CASSHWGQGGTNQPQHF
v_call: TRBV7-9
clone_size: NA
j_call: TRBJ1-5

cdr3_aa: CASSVGTFYEQYF
v_call: TRBV3-1/TRBV3-2
clone_size: few
j_call: TRBJ2-7

cdr3_aa: CASSTPRDWGEQYF
v_call: TRBV27
clone_size: NA
j_call: TRBJ2-7

cdr3_aa: CSVVRSGTEAFF
v_call: TRBV29-1
clone_size: NA
j_call: TRBJ1-1

cdr3_aa: CASSLISRTDTQYF
v_call: TRBV13
clone_size: NA
j_call: TRBJ2-3

cdr3_aa: CASSQVTEKLFF
v_call: TRBV3-1/TRBV3-2
clone_size: NA
j_call: TRBJ1-4

cdr3_aa: CASSLAGAVYNSPLHF
v_call: TRBV27
clone_size: NA
j_call: TRBJ1-6

cdr3_aa: CSLGRGEKLFF
v_call: TRBV20-1
clone_size: NA
j_call: TRBJ1-4

cdr3_aa: CASSEWTGLFNQPQHF
v_call: TRBV2
clone_size: NA
j_call: TRBJ1-5

cdr3_aa: CASSLELAGDNEQYF
v_call: TRBV11-2
clone_size: NA
j_call: TRBJ2-7

cdr3_aa: CASSSTGSEQYF
v_call: TRBV5-1
clone_size: NA
j_call: TRBJ2-7

cdr3_aa: CAWSVPSGVSTDTQYF
v_call: TRBV30
clone_size: NA
j_call: TRBJ2-3

cdr3_aa: CASSEAGGRETQYF
v_call: TRBV28
clone_size: once
j_call: TRBJ2-5

cdr3_aa: CASSGNPSTGELFF
v_call: TRBV2
clone_size: NA
j_call: TRBJ2-2

cdr3_aa: CASSLLAGGLETQYF
v_call: TRBV5-4
clone_size: NA
j_call: TRBJ2-5

cdr3_aa: CSASTGSLQEQFF
v_call: TRBV20-1
clone_size: NA
j_call: TRBJ2-1

cdr3_aa: CASKPTGTGTEAFF
v_call: TRBV19
clone_size: NA
j_call: TRBJ1-1

cdr3_aa: CASLGTTKNIQYF
v_call: TRBV7-9
clone_size: NA
j_call: TRBJ2-4

cdr3_aa: CASSPGQGNTEAFF
v_call: TRBV18
clone_size: NA
j_call: TRBJ1-1

cdr3_aa: CASSFRGGTYNEQFF
v_call: TRBV5-6
clone_size: NA
j_call: TRBJ2-1

cdr3_aa: CATSRDSTGNTGELFF
v_call: TRBV15
clone_size: few
j_call: TRBJ2-2

cdr3_aa: CSASSGTVAFF
v_call: TRBV20-1
clone_size: NA
j_call: TRBJ1-1

cdr3_aa: CASSDRSTGRGANVLTF
v_call: TRBV6-1
clone_size: NA
j_call: TRBJ2-6

cdr3_aa: CASSERPGQGSQPQHF
v_call: TRBV2
clone_size: NA
j_call: TRBJ1-5

cdr3_aa: CASKLTNRQETQYF
v_call: TRBV3-1/TRBV3-2
clone_size: NA
j_call: TRBJ2-5

cdr3_aa: CASSFGTGKYTDTQYF
v_call: TRBV5-4
clone_size: NA
j_call: TRBJ2-3

cdr3_aa: CASSVAGGDFYEQYF
v_call: TRBV9
clone_size: few
j_call: TRBJ2-7

cdr3_aa: CASSIGGSTNTEAFF
v_call: TRBV19
clone_size: NA
j_call: TRBJ1-1

cdr3_aa: CASSTRQGNTEAFF
v_call: TRBV18
clone_size: NA
j_call: TRBJ1-1